This T cell receptor beta chain was sequenced for a study of T cell repertoires in cytomegalovirus infection. For the study at large: Through public TCR beta signatures, both CMV infection and matching HLA type were indicated. Points from the study as a whole: Accumulated public TCR beta family frequency recognized individuals carrying CMV together with the relevant HLA. Clonotype analysis showed dominance of the ex vivo response by HLA-C-restricted CMV-specific TCR beta clonotypes.

J gave up 3 bases and V 11 bases, and 10 bases lay outside the gene matches. Germline V gene data show CDR1 as SGHTA and CDR2 as FQGNSA. CDR3 length equals 13 residues. For this clonotype: Antigen: not known.

TCRdb passed the reads through MiXCR, listing each CDR3 protein once. The sample lists 250,000 to 350,000 distinct CDR3 sequences; roughly 24% were seen once. The TCR originated in a human donor in good health (CMV status not recorded). Some clones in this sample may be carry-over from other donors' samples. The chain employs TRBV7-2 and TRBJ2-7; TRBD1 agrees at 7 bases. The sequencing input was PBMCs. The DNA of the CDR3 is TGTGCCTCAAGGGACAGCGACATCTACGAGCAGTACTTC. It translates to CASRDSDIYEQYF.